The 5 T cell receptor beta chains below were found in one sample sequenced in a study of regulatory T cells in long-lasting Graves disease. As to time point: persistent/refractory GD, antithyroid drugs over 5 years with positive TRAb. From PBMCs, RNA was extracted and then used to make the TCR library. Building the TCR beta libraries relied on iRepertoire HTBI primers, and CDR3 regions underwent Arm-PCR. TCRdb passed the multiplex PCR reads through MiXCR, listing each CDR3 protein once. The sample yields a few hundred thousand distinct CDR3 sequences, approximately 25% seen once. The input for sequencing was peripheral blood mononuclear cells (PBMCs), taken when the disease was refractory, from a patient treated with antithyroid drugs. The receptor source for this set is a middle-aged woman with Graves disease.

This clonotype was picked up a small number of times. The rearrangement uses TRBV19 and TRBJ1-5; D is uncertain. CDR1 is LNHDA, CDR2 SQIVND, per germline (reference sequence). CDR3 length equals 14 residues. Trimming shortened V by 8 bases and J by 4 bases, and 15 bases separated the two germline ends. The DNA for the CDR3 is TGTGCCAGTGAGTTGAGACCTGGGAATCAGCCCCAGCATTTT. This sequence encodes CASELRPGNQPQHF.

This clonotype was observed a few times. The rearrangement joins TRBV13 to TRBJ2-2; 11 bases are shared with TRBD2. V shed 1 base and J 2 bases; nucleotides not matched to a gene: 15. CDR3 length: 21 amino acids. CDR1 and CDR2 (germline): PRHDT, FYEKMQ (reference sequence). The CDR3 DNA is TGTGCCAGCAGCTTAGCGCGGAGTATTAGGGGACTAGCGGAAAACACCGGGGAGCTGTTTTTT. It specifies CASSLARSIRGLAENTGELFF.

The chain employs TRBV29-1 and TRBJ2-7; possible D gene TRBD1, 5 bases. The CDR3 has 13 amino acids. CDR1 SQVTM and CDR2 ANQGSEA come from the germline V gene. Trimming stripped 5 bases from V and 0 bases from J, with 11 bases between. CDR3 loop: CSVSREDSYEQYF. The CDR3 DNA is TGCAGCGTTTCCAGGGAAGACTCCTACGAGCAGTACTTC.

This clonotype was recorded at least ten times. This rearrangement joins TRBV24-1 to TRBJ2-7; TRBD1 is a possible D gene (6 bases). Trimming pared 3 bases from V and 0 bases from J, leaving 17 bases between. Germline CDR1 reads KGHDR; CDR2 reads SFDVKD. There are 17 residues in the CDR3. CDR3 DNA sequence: TGTGCCACCAGTGATACTTCGCCAGGGGCCAGCTCCTACGAGCAGTACTTC. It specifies CATSDTSPGASSYEQYF.

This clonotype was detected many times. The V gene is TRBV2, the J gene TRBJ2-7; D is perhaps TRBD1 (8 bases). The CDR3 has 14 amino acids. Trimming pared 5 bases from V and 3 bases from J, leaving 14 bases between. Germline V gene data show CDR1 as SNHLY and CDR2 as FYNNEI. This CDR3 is CASSNTGGGYEQYF. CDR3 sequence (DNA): TGTGCCAGCAGTAATACAGGGGGGGGCTACGAGCAGTACTTC.